The 4 T cell receptor beta chains in this list originate from one sample, sequenced in a study of human T cells and chemical hapten exposure. Time point reported: pre-sensitization, week 0. As to treatment: therapeutic diphenylcyclopropenone sensitization with weekly scalp DPC. TCRdb itself ran the RACE reads through MiXCR, one entry per CDR3 protein. The sample lists roughly 88,000 distinct CDR3 sequences, about 8.9% seen once, with roughly 3.5% in the top ten. The sample here was whole blood, taken in connection with sensitization to the hapten diphenylcyclopropenone (DPC). Source of these receptors: a woman aged 40 to 50 with alopecia areata. Some clones in this sample may be carry-over from other donors' samples.

This clonotype was counted only a few times. The rearrangement links TRBV4-3 to TRBJ2-1; TRBD2 might be the D (6 bases). V lost 4 bases and J 7 bases, leaving 17 bases between the germline ends. CDR1 is LGHNA, CDR2 YSLEER, per germline. The CDR3 is 15 amino acids. CDR3 amino acids: CASSPGPAAGNEQFF. CDR3 bases: TGCGCCAGCAGCCCCGGGCCAGCCGCGGGAAATGAGCAGTTCTTC.

This clonotype has just a few counts. This chain connects TRBV12-3 or TRBV12-4 to TRBJ1-2, with 10 nucleotides matching TRBD1. The V gene end was trimmed by 4 bases and the J gene end by 7 bases; junction bases not matched to a gene: 15. This CDR3 comprises 17 residues. CDR3 protein: CASSSRRRDRGSSGYTF. CDR3 bases: TGTGCCAGCAGTTCACGGAGGCGGGACAGGGGATCCAGTGGCTACACCTTC.

This clonotype was seen repeatedly, ten times or more. The V and J genes are TRBV2 and TRBJ1-2, with D perhaps matching TRBD1 (6 bases). Trimming cost V 6 bases and J 3 bases, with 14 bases left between them. Looked up from germline, CDR1 is SNHLY and CDR2 is FYNNEI. The CDR3 consists of 14 residues. The CDR3 loop is CASSGGRSDYGYTF. CDR3 DNA: TGTGCCAGCAGCGGGGGCAGGTCGGACTATGGCTACACCTTC.

Ten or more counts support this clonotype. The chain uses TRBV4-2 and TRBJ1-2, with unresolved D. V gave up 0 bases and J gave up 5 bases, with 10 bases separating them. Germline V gene lookup returns CDR1 LGHNA and CDR2 YNFKEQ. CDR3 size: 14 residues. The CDR3 DNA follows: TGTGCCAGCAGCCAAGATCAGGCACGGTATGGCTACACCTTC. Translating it yields CASSQDQARYGYTF.